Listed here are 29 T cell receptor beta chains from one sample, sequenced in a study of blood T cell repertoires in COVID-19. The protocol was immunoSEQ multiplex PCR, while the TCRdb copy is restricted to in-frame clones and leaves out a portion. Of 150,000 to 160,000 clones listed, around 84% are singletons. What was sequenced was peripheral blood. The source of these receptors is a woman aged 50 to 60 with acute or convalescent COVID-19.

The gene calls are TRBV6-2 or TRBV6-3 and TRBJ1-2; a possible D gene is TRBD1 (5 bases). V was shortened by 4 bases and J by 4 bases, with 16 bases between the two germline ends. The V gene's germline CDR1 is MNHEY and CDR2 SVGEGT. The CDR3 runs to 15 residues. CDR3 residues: CASSFPGTGVYGYTF. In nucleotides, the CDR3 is TGTGCCAGCAGTTTCCCCGGGACTGGGGTCTATGGCTACACCTTC.

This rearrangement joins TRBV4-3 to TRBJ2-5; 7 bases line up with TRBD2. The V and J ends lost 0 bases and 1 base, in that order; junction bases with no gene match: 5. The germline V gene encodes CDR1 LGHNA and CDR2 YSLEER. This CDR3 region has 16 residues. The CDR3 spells CASSQDQGGPQETQYF. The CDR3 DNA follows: TGCGCCAGCAGCCAAGATCAGGGAGGGCCCCAAGAGACCCAGTACTTC.

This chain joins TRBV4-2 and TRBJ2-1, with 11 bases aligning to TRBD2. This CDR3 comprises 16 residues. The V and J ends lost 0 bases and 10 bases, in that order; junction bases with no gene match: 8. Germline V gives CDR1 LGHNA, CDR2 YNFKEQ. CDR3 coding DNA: TGTGCCAGCAGCCAAGATGGGCTAGCGGGAGGCGGGGAGCAGTTCTTC. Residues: CASSQDGLAGGGEQFF.

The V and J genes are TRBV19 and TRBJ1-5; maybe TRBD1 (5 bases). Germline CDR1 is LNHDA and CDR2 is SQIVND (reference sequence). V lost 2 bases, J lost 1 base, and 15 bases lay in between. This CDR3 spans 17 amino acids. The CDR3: CASSIRAGQESNQPQHF. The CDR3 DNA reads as TGTGCCAGTAGTATAAGGGCAGGGCAGGAGAGCAATCAGCCCCAGCATTTT. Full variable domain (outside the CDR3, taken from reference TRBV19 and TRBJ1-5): DGGITQSPKYLFRKEGQNVTLSCEQNLNHDAMYWYRQDPGQGLRLIYYSQIVNDFQKGDIAEGYSVSREKKESFPLTVTSAQKNPTAFYLCASSIRAGQESNQPQHFGDGTRLSIL.

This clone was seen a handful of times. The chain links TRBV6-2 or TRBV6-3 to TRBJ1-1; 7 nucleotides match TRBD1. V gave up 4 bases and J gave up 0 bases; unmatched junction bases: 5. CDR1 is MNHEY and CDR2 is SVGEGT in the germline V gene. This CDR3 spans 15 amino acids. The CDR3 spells CASSSPGTVNTEAFF. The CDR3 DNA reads TGTGCCAGCAGTTCTCCCGGGACAGTGAACACTGAAGCTTTCTTT.

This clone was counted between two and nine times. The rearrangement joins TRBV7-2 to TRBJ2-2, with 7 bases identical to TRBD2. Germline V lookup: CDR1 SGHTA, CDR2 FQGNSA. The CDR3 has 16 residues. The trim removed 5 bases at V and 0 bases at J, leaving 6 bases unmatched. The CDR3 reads CASSRSGLTNTGELFF. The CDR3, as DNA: TGTGCCAGCAGCCGTAGCGGGTTAACGAACACCGGGGAGCTGTTTTTT.

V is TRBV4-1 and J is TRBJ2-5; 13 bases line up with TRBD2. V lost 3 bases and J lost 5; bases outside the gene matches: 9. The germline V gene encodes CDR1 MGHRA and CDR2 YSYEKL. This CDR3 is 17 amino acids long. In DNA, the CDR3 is TGCGCCAGCAGCCAGGAACCGGGACTAGCGGGGCCGGAGACCCAGTACTTC. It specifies CASSQEPGLAGPETQYF.

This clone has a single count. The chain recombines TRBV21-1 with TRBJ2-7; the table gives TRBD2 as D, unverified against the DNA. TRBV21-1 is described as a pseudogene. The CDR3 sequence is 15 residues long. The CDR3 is CASSPRTSGSYGQYF. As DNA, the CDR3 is TGTGCCAGCAGCCCCAGAACTAGCGGCTCCTACGGGCAGTACTTC.

The CDR3 sequence is CASRSLQGNEQFF. CDR3 nucleotides: TGTGCCAGCAGATCCTTACAGGGCAATGAGCAGTTCTTC. The chain recombines TRBV27 with TRBJ2-1, with D perhaps matching TRBD1 (6 bases). Germline CDR1 reads MNHEY; CDR2 reads SMNVEV (reference sequence). V shed 6 bases and J shed 6 bases, with 12 bases lying between them. The CDR3 contains 13 residues.

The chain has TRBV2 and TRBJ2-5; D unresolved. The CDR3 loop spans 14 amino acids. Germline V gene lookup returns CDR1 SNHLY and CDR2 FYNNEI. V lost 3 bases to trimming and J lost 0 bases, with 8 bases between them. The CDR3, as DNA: TGTGCCAGCAGTGAGGCGGCTTACCAAGAGACCCAGTACTTC. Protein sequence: CASSEAAYQETQYF.

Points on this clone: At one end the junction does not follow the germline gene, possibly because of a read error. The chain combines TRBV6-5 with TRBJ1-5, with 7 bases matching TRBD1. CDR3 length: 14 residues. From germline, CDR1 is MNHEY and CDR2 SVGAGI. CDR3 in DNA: TGTGCCAGCAGAACGACAGGGAGCAGTCAGCCCCAGCATTTT. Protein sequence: CASRTTGSSQPQHF.

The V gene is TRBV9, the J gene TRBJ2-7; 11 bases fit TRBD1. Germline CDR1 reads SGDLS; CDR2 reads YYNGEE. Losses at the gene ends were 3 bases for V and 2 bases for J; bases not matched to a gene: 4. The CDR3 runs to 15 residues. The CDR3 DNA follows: TGTGCCAGCAGCGCCGGACAGGGGGCGCCCTACGAGCAGTACTTC. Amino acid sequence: CASSAGQGAPYEQYF.

The CDR3 here is CASRSGTGIYNEQFF. The CDR3 nucleotides are TGCGCCAGCAGGTCCGGGACAGGGATCTACAATGAGCAGTTCTTC. This chain connects TRBV10-1 to TRBJ2-1, with TRBD1 matching 9 bases. After removal of 6 bases from V and 3 bases from J, the junction contained 6 bases not matched to a gene. The CDR3 length is 15 residues. Germline CDR1 reads WNHNN; CDR2 reads SYGVQD (reference sequence).

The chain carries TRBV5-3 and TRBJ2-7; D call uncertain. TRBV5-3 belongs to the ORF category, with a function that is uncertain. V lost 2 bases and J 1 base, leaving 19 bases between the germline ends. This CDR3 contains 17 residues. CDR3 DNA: TGTGCCAGAAGCTTAAGTCGAGCGTACTTTATGTCCTACGAGCAGTACTTC. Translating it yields CARSLSRAYFMSYEQYF.

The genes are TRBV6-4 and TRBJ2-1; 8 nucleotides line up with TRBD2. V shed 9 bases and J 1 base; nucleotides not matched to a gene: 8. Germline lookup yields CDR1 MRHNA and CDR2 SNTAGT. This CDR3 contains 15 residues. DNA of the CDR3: TGTGCCAGTAGACGTAGCGGGGCATCCTACAATGAGCAGTTCTTC. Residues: CASRRSGASYNEQFF.

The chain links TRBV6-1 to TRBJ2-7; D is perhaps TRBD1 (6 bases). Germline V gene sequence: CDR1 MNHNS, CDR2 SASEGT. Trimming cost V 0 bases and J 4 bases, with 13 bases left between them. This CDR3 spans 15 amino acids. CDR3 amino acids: CASSEALWTDYEQYF. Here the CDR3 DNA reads TGTGCCAGCAGTGAAGCGCTTTGGACAGATTACGAGCAGTACTTC.

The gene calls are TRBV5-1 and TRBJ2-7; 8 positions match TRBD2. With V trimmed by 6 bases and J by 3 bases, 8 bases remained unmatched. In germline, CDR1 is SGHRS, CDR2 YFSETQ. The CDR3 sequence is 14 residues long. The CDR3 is CASTRSGGDYEQYF. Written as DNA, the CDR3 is TGCGCCAGCACTAGATCCGGGGGGGACTACGAGCAGTACTTC.

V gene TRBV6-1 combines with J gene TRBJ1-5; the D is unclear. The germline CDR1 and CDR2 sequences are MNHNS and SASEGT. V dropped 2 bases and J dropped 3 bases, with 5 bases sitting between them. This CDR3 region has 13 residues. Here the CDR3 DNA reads TGTGCCAGCAGTGAAACTCCCAATCAGCCCCAGCATTTT. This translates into CASSETPNQPQHF.

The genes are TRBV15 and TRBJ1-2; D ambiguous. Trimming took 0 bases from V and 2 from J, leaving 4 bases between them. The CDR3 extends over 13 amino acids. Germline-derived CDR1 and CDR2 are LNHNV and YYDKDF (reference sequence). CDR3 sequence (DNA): TGTGCCACCAGCAGAGACAGGAACTATGGCTACACCTTC. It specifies CATSRDRNYGYTF.

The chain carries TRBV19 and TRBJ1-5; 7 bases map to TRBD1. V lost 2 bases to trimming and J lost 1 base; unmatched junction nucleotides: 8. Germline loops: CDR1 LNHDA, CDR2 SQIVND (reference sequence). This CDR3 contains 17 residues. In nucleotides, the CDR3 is TGTGCCAGTAGTATATCGGAGGACAGGAGAAGCAATCAGCCCCAGCATTTT. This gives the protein CASSISEDRRSNQPQHF.

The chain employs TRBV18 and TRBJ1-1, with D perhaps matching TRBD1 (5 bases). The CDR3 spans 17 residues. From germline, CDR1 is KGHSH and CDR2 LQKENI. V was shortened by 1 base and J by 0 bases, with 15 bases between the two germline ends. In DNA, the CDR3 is TGTGCCAGCTCACCACTGGACACGGATATCGTGAACACTGAAGCTTTCTTT. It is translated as CASSPLDTDIVNTEAFF.

The CDR3 DNA reads TGTGCCTCCGGGGGGGCGTACACCGGGGAGCTGTTTTTT. It specifies CASGGAYTGELFF. This sequence joins TRBV13 and TRBJ2-2; 8 nucleotides line up with TRBD2. Germline trimming cut 11 bases from V and 3 bases from J; bases unmatched to any gene: 5. Germline V lookup: CDR1 PRHDT, CDR2 FYEKMQ (reference sequence). The CDR3 length is 13 residues.

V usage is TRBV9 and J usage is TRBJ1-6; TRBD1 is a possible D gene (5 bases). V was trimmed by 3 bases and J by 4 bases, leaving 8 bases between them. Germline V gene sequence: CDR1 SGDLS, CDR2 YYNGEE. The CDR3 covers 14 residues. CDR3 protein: CASSDSGYNSPLHF. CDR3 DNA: TGTGCCAGCAGCGACTCAGGGTATAATTCACCCCTCCACTTT.

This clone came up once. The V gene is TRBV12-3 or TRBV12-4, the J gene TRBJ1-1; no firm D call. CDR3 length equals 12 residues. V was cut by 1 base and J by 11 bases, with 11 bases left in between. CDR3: CASSLVDGRAFF. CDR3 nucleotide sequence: TGTGCCAGCAGTTTAGTAGATGGGAGGGCTTTCTTT.

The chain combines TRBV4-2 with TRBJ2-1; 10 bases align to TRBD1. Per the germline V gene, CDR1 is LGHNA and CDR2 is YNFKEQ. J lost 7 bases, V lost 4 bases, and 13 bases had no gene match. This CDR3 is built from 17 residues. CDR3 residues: CASSRSLSGQGLNEQFF. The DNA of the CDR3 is TGTGCCAGCAGCCGGTCACTCTCGGGACAGGGGTTGAATGAGCAGTTCTTC.

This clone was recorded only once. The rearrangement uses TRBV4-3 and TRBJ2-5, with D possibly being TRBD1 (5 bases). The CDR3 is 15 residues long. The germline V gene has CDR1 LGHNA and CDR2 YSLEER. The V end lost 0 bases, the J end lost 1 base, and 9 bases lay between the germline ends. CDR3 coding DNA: TGCGCCAGCAGCCAAGATCCCACAGGCCAAGAGACCCAGTACTTC. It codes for CASSQDPTGQETQYF.

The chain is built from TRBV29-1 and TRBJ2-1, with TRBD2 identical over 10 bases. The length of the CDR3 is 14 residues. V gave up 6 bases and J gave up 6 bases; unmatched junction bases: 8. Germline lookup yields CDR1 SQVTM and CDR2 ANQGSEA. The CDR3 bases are TGCAGCGTGGCTAGCGGGAGCAGAATCAATGAGCAGTTCTTC. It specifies CSVASGSRINEQFF.

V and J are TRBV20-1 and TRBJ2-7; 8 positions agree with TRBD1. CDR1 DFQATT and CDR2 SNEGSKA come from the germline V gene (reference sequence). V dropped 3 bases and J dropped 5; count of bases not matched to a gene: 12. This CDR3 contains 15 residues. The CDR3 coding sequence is TGCAGTGCTAGTTGGGTCAGGGGGCAATCCCACGAGCAGTACTTC. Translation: CSASWVRGQSHEQYF.

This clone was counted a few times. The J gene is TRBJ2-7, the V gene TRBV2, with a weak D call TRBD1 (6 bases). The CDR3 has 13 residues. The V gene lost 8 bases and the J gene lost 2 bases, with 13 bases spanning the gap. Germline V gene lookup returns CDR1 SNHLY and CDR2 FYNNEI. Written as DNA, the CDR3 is TGTGCCAGCGGATTACAGGGAGCCTACGAGCAGTACTTC. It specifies CASGLQGAYEQYF. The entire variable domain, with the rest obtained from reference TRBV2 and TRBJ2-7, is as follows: EPEVTQTPSHQVTQMGQEVILRCVPISNHLYFYWYRQILGQKVEFLVSFYNNEISEKSEIFDDQFSVERPDGSNFTLKIRSTKLEDSAMYFCASGLQGAYEQYFGPGTRLTVT.